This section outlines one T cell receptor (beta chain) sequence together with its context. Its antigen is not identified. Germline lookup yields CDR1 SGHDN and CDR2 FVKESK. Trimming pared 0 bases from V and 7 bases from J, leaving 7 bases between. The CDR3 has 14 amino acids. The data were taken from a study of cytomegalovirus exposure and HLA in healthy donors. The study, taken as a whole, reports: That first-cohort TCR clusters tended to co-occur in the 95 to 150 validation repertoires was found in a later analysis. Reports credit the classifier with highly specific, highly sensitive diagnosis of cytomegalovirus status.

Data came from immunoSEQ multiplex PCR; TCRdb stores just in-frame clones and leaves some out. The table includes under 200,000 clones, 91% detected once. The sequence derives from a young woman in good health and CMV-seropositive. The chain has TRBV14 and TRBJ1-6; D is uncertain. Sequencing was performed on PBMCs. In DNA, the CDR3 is TGTGCCAGCAGCCAAGAAACAGAAAATTCACCCCTCCACTTT. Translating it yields CASSQETENSPLHF.